This entry lists 12 T cell receptor beta chains sequenced from one sample in a study of CD8 T cells in ankylosing spondylitis. MiXCR, run by TCRdb on the 5' RACE reads, gives a single entry per CDR3 protein. The profile shows approximately 130,000 distinct CDR3 sequences, approximately 9.9% of them singletons. Source material: blood, either unsorted or a sorted T cell fraction (not recorded which). These receptors originate from a male donor with ankylosing spondylitis or in good health (not recorded which).

This clonotype was counted many times. The chain is built from TRBV4-3 and TRBJ1-1, with D hard to call. CDR3 length: 16 amino acids. Germline V gene sequence: CDR1 LGHNA, CDR2 YSLEER. Trimming took 0 bases from V and 1 from J, leaving 12 bases between them. The CDR3 DNA sequence: TGCGCCAGCAGCCAAGAGTTGGCCTCAGCGAACACTGAAGCTTTCTTT. Translating it yields CASSQELASANTEAFF.

At least ten counts were recorded for this clonotype. The chain joins TRBV29-1 to TRBJ1-2; 10 nucleotides line up with TRBD1. The ends lost 6 bases at V and 7 bases at J; junction bases unmatched: 8. This CDR3 has 13 residues. Per germline, CDR1 SQVTM and CDR2 ANQGSEA. CDR3 loop: CSVSGQGEIGYTF. CDR3 nucleotide sequence: TGCAGCGTGAGTGGACAGGGGGAAATTGGCTACACCTTC.

This clonotype rates as medium-sized. The chain recombines TRBV12-3 or TRBV12-4 with TRBJ2-3; 10 positions match TRBD2. J was trimmed by 0 bases and V by 5 bases; bases with no gene match: 8. The CDR3 length is 17 residues. CDR3: CASSRTSGLASTDTQYF. The CDR3 DNA reads TGTGCCAGCAGTCGGACTAGCGGACTTGCTAGCACAGATACGCAGTATTTT.

This clonotype was detected a few times. The chain has TRBV7-2 and TRBJ2-5, with TRBD1 matching 7 bases. Germline values: CDR1 SGHTA, CDR2 FQGNSA. Trimming cost V 2 bases and J 1 base; bases outside gene matches: 4. The CDR3 length is 15 residues. DNA of the CDR3: TGTGCCAGCAGCTTATTGCCAGGGGGCCAAGAGACCCAGTACTTC. Translated: CASSLLPGGQETQYF.

This clonotype was seen once. CDR3 nucleotides: TGTGCCAGCAGTGACAACAGGGGGCAGAGGGAAAAACTGTTTTTT. It encodes CASSDNRGQREKLFF. This chain links TRBV6-1 with TRBJ1-4; 9 nucleotides line up with TRBD1. CDR3 length: 15 residues. Trimming cost V 3 bases and J 8 bases; bases outside gene matches: 7. Germline V lookup: CDR1 MNHNS, CDR2 SASEGT.

This clonotype was seen at least ten times. V is TRBV20-1 and J is TRBJ1-2, with TRBD1 as a possible D gene (5 bases). The V and J ends lost 0 bases and 1 base respectively, with 6 bases between them. This CDR3 is built from 13 residues. Germline V CDR1 and CDR2: DFQATT, SNEGSKA (reference sequence). The CDR3 bases are TGCAGTGCTAGAGAGAGGGGTAACTATGGCTACACCTTC. It encodes CSARERGNYGYTF.

This clonotype was counted ten times or more. V and J are TRBV10-3 and TRBJ2-7; TRBD1 is a possible D gene (5 bases). Trimming removed 8 bases at V and 2 bases at J, with 10 bases between. CDR3 length: 12 residues. Germline CDR1 and CDR2: ENHRY and SYGVKD. The CDR3 DNA sequence: TGTGCCATCGGGGCAGTACCCTACGAGCAGTACTTC. This translates into CAIGAVPYEQYF.

In its sample, this clonotype was seen many times. The rearrangement links TRBV7-8 to TRBJ2-5, with D hard to call. Germline V gene sequence: CDR1 SGHVS, CDR2 FQNEAQ. V shed 5 bases and J shed 5 bases, with 18 bases lying between them. This CDR3 comprises 15 residues. CDR3 sequence reads: CASSPPILSLETQYF. The CDR3 bases are TGTGCCAGCAGCCCACCTATATTGAGCCTGGAGACCCAGTACTTC.

This clonotype was recorded many times. The chain employs TRBV20-1 and TRBJ2-7; 7 nucleotides line up with TRBD1. CDR1 is DFQATT, CDR2 SNEGSKA, per germline (reference sequence). The V gene end was trimmed by 3 bases and the J gene end by 3 bases; junction bases not matched to a gene: 8. The CDR3 runs 14 residues. The CDR3 region is CSARPTGINYEQYF. The CDR3 region has the DNA TGCAGTGCTAGGCCGACAGGGATCAACTACGAGCAGTACTTC.

There are many counts of this clonotype. The V gene is TRBV4-3, the J gene TRBJ1-1, with D possibly being TRBD1 (5 bases). The CDR3 sequence is 14 residues long. Germline CDR1 and CDR2: LGHNA and YSLEER. V shed 2 bases and J shed 4 bases, with 11 bases lying between them. This chain's CDR3 is CASSQSGLPTEAFF. Here the CDR3 DNA reads TGCGCCAGCAGCCAATCAGGGTTGCCCACTGAAGCTTTCTTT.

Notes on this clonotype: A read error may account for a junction end that differs from germline. V is TRBV7-2 and J is TRBJ2-2; possible D gene TRBD1, 6 bases. The CDR3 is made up of 16 amino acids. Germline values: CDR1 SGHTA, CDR2 FQGNSA. In DNA form, the CDR3 reads TGTGACAGCAGCTTCAGGGGTGGGACGAACACCGGGGAGCTGTTTTTT. Its protein is CDSSFRGGTNTGELFF.

This clonotype was observed a few times. The chain is built from TRBV14 and TRBJ1-4; D gene ambiguous. The CDR3 is 13 residues long. Trimming stripped 3 bases from V and 7 bases from J, with 9 bases between. Germline CDR1 is SGHDN and CDR2 is FVKESK. CDR3 in amino acids: CASSQALGEKLFF. The CDR3 DNA is TGTGCCAGCAGCCAGGCGCTCGGTGAAAAACTGTTTTTT.